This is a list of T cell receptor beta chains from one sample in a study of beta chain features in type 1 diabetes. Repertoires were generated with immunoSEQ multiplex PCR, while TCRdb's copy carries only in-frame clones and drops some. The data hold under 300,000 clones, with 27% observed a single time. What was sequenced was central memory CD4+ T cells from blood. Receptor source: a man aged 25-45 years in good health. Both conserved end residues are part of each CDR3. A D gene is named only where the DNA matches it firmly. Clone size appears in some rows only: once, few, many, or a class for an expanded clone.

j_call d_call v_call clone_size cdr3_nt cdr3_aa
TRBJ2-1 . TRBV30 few TGTGCCTGGAGTGCCCCTTGGGCGGGGGCCTTAAATGAGCAGTTCTTC CAWSAPWAGALNEQFF
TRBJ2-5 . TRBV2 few TGTGCCAGCGGGGCGGAGACCCAGTACTTC CASGAETQYF
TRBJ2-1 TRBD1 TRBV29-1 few TGCAGCGACAAAGGGGGCAGGGGGCTCGATGAGCAGTTCTTC CSDKGGRGLDEQFF
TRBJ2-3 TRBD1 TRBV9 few TGTGCCAGCAGCGCGACAGGGGCAGATACGCAGTATTTT CASSATGADTQYF
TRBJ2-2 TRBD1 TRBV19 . TGTGCCAGTAGTAGGGACAGGGGGCGATTCAAGGACACCGGGGAGCTGTTTTTT CASSRDRGRFKDTGELFF
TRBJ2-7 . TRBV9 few TGTGCCAGCAGCGTTGACGGGAACCCCCTAGTGAAGGAGTACTTC CASSVDGNPLVKEYF
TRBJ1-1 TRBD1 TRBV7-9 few TGTGCCAGCAGCTTGACAGGGGGCTACGCTGAAGCTTTCTTT CASSLTGGYAEAFF
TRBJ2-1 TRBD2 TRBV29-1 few TGCAGCGTAAGCGGGGGGCTCTACAATGAGCAGTTCTTC CSVSGGLYNEQFF
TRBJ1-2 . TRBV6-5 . TGTGCCAGCTCTAGGGAGTTGCACTATGGCTACACCTTC CASSRELHYGYTF
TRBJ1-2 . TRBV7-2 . TGTGCCAGCAGCTTAGCGCTTGGCAGGGAAGGGGAAGGCTACACCTTC CASSLALGREGEGYTF
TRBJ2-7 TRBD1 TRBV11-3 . TGTGCCAGCAGCTCCCGACAGGGTTCGGGCGAGCAGTACTTC CASSSRQGSGEQYF
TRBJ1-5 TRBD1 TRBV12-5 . TGTGCTAGTGGTTTGTGGACAGGGGGTGATCAGCCCCAGCATTTT CASGLWTGGDQPQHF
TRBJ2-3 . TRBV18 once TGTGCCAGCTCACCGGGTTCAGATACGCAGTATTTT CASSPGSDTQYF
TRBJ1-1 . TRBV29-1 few TGCAGCGTCGCAAGGGGCACTGAAGCTTTCTTT CSVARGTEAFF
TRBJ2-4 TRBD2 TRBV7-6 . TGTGCCAGCAGCCCTCTAGCGGGAGGGCCGTCCAAAAACATTCAGTACTTC CASSPLAGGPSKNIQYF
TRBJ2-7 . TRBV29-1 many TGCAGCGTTGAAGCAAGGGCCGAGCAGTACTTC CSVEARAEQYF
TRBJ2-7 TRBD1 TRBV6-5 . TGTGCCAGCAGTCACCGGGTGGACAGGGCCTACGAGCAGTACTTC CASSHRVDRAYEQYF
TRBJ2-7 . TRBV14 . TGTGCCAGCAGCCAAGCGGGTGTCCCCTACGAGCAGTACTTC CASSQAGVPYEQYF
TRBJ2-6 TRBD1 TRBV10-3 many TGTGCCATCAGTGCGGGACAGGGGATCTCTGGGGCCAACGTCCTGACTTTC CAISAGQGISGANVLTF
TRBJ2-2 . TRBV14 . TGTGCCAGCAGCCAAGATCTTGAGTCCGGGGAGCTGTTTTTT CASSQDLESGELFF
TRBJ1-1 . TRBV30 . TGTGCCTGGAGTGTACGGGGACGTAAGGGCGCTGAAGCTTTCTTT CAWSVRGRKGAEAFF
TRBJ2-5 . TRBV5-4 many TGTGCCAGCAGCTTGGTTTCGACTCTCACTGGGGACCAGTACTTC CASSLVSTLTGDQYF
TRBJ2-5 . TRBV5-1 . TGCGCCAGCAGCTTGGCCGGGACGGACCAAGAGACCCAGTACTTC CASSLAGTDQETQYF
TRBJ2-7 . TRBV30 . TGTGCCTGGAGTGACGCACGCTACGAGCAGTACTTC CAWSDARYEQYF
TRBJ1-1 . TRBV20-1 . TGCAGTGCTCGCCCGACAGCTGAAGCTTTCTTT CSARPTAEAFF
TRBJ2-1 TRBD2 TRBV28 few TGTGCCAGCAGTGGCAGCGGGAGGAGGGGCAATGAGCAGTTCTTC CASSGSGRRGNEQFF
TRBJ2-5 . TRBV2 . TGTGCCAGCGAAAGAGGACCGAACGGAGAGACCCAGTACTTC CASERGPNGETQYF
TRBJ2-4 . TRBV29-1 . TGCAGCGCCAGGGGCCTAGCCAAAAACATTCAGTACTTC CSARGLAKNIQYF